Below, 16 T cell receptor beta chains from the same sample are listed, as sequenced in a study of T-cell reconstitution after alpha-beta-depleted transplantation in children. Unique molecular identifiers were used in preparing the TCRbeta library. TCRdb recomputed calls from the PCR reads with MiXCR, one row per CDR3 protein. This table holds some 490,000 distinct CDR3 sequences, approximately 13% found once. Material: PBMCs from the stem cell graft donor, obtained from the stem cell graft. The receptors derive from a human donor who donated a stem cell graft to a child with combined immunodeficiency.

In this sample, this clonotype turned up many times. This chain uses TRBV12-3 or TRBV12-4 with TRBJ1-6; no definite D call. The CDR3 is made up of 14 amino acids. Trimming left V 6 bases short and J 6 bases short, with 12 bases between. CDR3 DNA: TGTGCCAGCAGCTGGGGAGTTTTTAATTCACCCCTCCACTTT. It translates to CASSWGVFNSPLHF.

V usage is TRBV6-1 and J usage is TRBJ2-7, with D unclear. The CDR3 is 15 amino acids. Germline CDR1 and CDR2: MNHNS and SASEGT. V lost 2 bases and J lost 3, with 14 bases in between. The CDR3 nucleotides are TGTGCCAGCAGTGAATTTAATGCTTATCTCTACGAGCAGTACTTC. Protein product: CASSEFNAYLYEQYF.

The J gene is TRBJ2-7, the V gene TRBV5-1, with D hard to call. Germline V CDR1 and CDR2: SGHRS, YFSETQ. Trimming shortened V by 0 bases and J by 3 bases, and 13 bases separated the two germline ends. CDR3 length equals 15 residues. The CDR3 bases are TGCGCCAGCAGCTTGGGTTTCGATATATTCTACGAGCAGTACTTC. Translation: CASSLGFDIFYEQYF.

This clonotype was detected a few times. The rearrangement uses TRBV21-1 and TRBJ2-2; the D segment call TRBD1 is taken from the table without a DNA check. TRBV21-1 is noted as a pseudogene. The CDR3 totals 17 residues. The CDR3 DNA reads TGTGCCAGCAGCAAAGCCCCCGGGACATCGAACACCGGGGAGCTGTTTTTT. This gives the protein CASSKAPGTSNTGELFF.

Only one count was recorded for this clonotype. V usage is TRBV20-1 and J usage is TRBJ2-1, with D perhaps matching TRBD2 (6 bases). CDR1 is DFQATT and CDR2 is SNEGSKA in the germline V gene (reference sequence). The V end lost 4 bases, the J end lost 3 bases, and 19 bases lay between the germline ends. There are 16 residues in the CDR3. CDR3 sequence (DNA): TGCAGTGCTACCGGGAGTGTCAGGGCTTACTACAATGAGCAGTTCTTC. Protein sequence: CSATGSVRAYYNEQFF.

This clonotype turned up a few times. The chain employs TRBV24-1 and TRBJ2-7, with 12 bases aligning to TRBD2. The CDR3 sequence is 15 residues long. V gave up 4 bases and J gave up 1 base; unmatched junction bases: 1. Germline CDR1 and CDR2: KGHDR and SFDVKD. The CDR3 DNA sequence: TGTGCCACCAGTGAACTAGCGGGAGGTTCCTACGAGCAGTACTTC. It yields the protein CATSELAGGSYEQYF.

Comments on this clonotype: A read error may account for a junction end that differs from germline. This sequence joins TRBV20-1 and TRBJ2-3, with D maybe TRBD2 (6 bases). The germline V gene has CDR1 DFQATT and CDR2 SNEGSKA (reference sequence). CDR3 length equals 15 residues. Here the CDR3 DNA reads TGCTGTGCTAGAGATCGGATAGCGGTCCGAGATACGCAGTATTTT. Its translation: CCARDRIAVRDTQYF.

This clonotype has at least ten counts. The chain recombines TRBV12-3 or TRBV12-4 with TRBJ2-5; TRBD2 might be the D (5 bases). The germline V and J ends were trimmed by 1 base and 1 base, with 13 bases remaining between them. The CDR3 sequence is 16 residues long. The CDR3 sequence is CASSLEIPGSQETQYF. CDR3 DNA sequence: TGTGCCAGCAGTTTAGAGATCCCGGGGTCCCAAGAGACCCAGTACTTC.

The genes are TRBV5-1 and TRBJ2-2; 8 bases map to TRBD1. The CDR3 totals 16 residues. V shed 4 bases and J 0 bases; nucleotides not matched to a gene: 5. Germline V lookup: CDR1 SGHRS, CDR2 YFSETQ. The CDR3 sequence: CASSEKQGANTGELFF. As DNA, the CDR3 is TGCGCCAGCAGCGAAAAACAGGGGGCGAACACCGGGGAGCTGTTTTTT.

The V and J genes are TRBV9 and TRBJ2-3; D might be TRBD1 (5 bases). The germline gives CDR1 SGDLS, CDR2 YYNGEE. The CDR3 extends over 16 amino acids. Trimming left V 3 bases short and J 3 bases short, with 17 bases between. CDR3 in amino acids: CASSAHTQGWTDTQYF. For the CDR3, the DNA is TGTGCCAGCAGCGCCCATACCCAGGGTTGGACAGATACGCAGTATTTT.

This clonotype was seen only a few times. The chain uses TRBV15 and TRBJ1-5, with 7 bases matching TRBD1. The length of the CDR3 is 15 residues. Germline V CDR1 and CDR2: LNHNV, YYDKDF (reference sequence). V lost 5 bases, J lost 3 bases, and 7 bases stayed unmatched. The CDR3 reads CATSAQTGNNQPQHF. The CDR3 region has the DNA TGTGCCACCAGCGCACAGACAGGGAACAATCAGCCCCAGCATTTT.

In DNA, the CDR3 is TGTGCCAGCAGTTTACCCCCGACTAGCGGGACGTTCAAGCAGTACTTC. This codes for CASSLPPTSGTFKQYF. V gene TRBV12-3 or TRBV12-4 combines with J gene TRBJ2-7, with TRBD2 identical over 11 bases. This CDR3 contains 16 residues. Germline trimming cut 2 bases from V and 8 bases from J; bases unmatched to any gene: 11.

The chain combines TRBV10-3 with TRBJ2-1; 8 positions match TRBD2. J gave up 6 bases and V 1 base, and 8 bases lay outside the gene matches. The CDR3 runs to 16 residues. The germline V gene encodes CDR1 ENHRY and CDR2 SYGVKD. This CDR3 is CAISEFPGTRINEQFF. DNA for the CDR3: TGTGCCATCAGTGAGTTTCCCGGGACTAGAATCAATGAGCAGTTCTTC.

This sequence joins TRBV5-1 and TRBJ2-3; D is unresolved. Germline-derived CDR1 and CDR2 are SGHRS and YFSETQ. The CDR3 consists of 16 residues. Trimming took 2 bases from V and 0 from J, leaving 13 bases between them. The CDR3, as DNA: TGCGCCAGCAGCTTATTCGCGCTGAGTAGCACAGATACGCAGTATTTT. It translates to CASSLFALSSTDTQYF.

This clonotype was seen ten or more times. V is TRBV29-1 and J is TRBJ2-3, with D possibly being TRBD2 (5 bases). CDR1 is SQVTM and CDR2 is ANQGSEA in the germline V gene. The CDR3 is made up of 13 amino acids. The germline V and J ends were trimmed by 4 bases and 7 bases, with 15 bases remaining between them. This CDR3 is CSVGVEGSYTQYF. The CDR3 DNA reads as TGCAGCGTTGGTGTAGAGGGATCCTATACGCAGTATTTT.

The chain carries TRBV7-2 and TRBJ2-5; no clear D. Between the trimmed V and J ends, which lost 3 bases and 9 bases, there was a span of 11 bases. In germline, CDR1 is SGHTA, CDR2 FQGNSA. The CDR3 runs 12 residues. The CDR3 DNA reads as TGTGCCAGCAGCTTGGGGTTTGCGTCCCAGTACTTC. It specifies CASSLGFASQYF.